A selection of T cell receptor beta chains follows, all from one sample in a study of cytomegalovirus exposure and HLA in healthy donors. TCRdb's copy holds only in-frame clones and misses some; the assay was immunoSEQ multiplex PCR. The table has about 150,000 clones, roughly 80% seen once. The sequencing input was PBMCs. The receptors come from a man aged 18 to 30 in good health and CMV-seronegative. The CDR3 runs from the conserved cysteine through the conserved F or W. D genes are given only for firm matches.

v_call d_call cdr3_aa
TRBV10-3 TRBD1 CAISDKRDSYGYTF
TRBV10-1 TRBD1 CASSERQGAEAFF
TRBV7-2 TRBD2 CASSLGLLAGDFYNEQFF
TRBV27 TRBD1 CASSPSRGYPRNEQFF
TRBV21-1 NA CASSKARGQGPSEAFF
TRBV6-5 NA CASRDTGDTQYF
TRBV2 TRBD1 CASSGTGAVNEQYF
TRBV19 NA CASSIRAGGDSYEQYF
TRBV10-3 TRBD1 CAATGTGGPPRTEAFF
TRBV6-1 NA CASRRDSLDEQYF
TRBV13 TRBD2 CATTLAGVKEQYF
TRBV19 NA CASSMVVSSSGANVLTF
TRBV7-9 NA CSSSGPGMTEAFF
TRBV27 NA CASKREGTEAFF
TRBV7-2 TRBD2 CASSLRRLAGGLKGYEQYF
TRBV29-1 NA CSVEDPQGLGYTF
TRBV7-2 TRBD2 CASSLGLGREPYEQYF
TRBV4-3 TRBD1 CASSQGVGTALVGGYTF
TRBV5-1 TRBD2 CASSRDYTDTGELFF
TRBV28 NA CASSRNNEQFF
TRBV15 NA CATSSSSYEQYF
TRBV7-9 NA CASSLSGDTQYF
TRBV10-1 NA CASKGTGNQPQHF
TRBV13 TRBD2 CASSRAGGGTQYF
TRBV15 TRBD2 CATSSRHGPLAGGGLGTDTQYF
TRBV13 TRBD2 CASSSSGRQFF
TRBV27 TRBD2 CASSSPSTSGSGYEQYF
TRBV7-9 NA CASSSPSGLSGELFF
TRBV21-1 NA CASSNRVNRVRGDTEAFF
TRBV14 NA CASSQASEQYF
TRBV25-1 NA CASHNDKGAYEQYF
TRBV7-9 NA CASSPYYEQYF
TRBV7-2 TRBD1 CASSRQGAWTDTQYF
TRBV4-1 NA CASSQEGRDSNQPQHF
TRBV30 NA CAWRDIEAFF
TRBV6-1 TRBD2 CASSETSSGSNEQFF
TRBV15 TRBD2 CATSREWRLAGWAEQYF
TRBV9 TRBD1 CASSPQDRAGEKLFF
TRBV6-6 NA CASSLGAGQPQHF
TRBV7-6 NA CASSSYGNTEAFF
TRBV13 TRBD1 CASSLGDRDAYEQYF
TRBV19 NA CASSIDPQGIEAFF
TRBV6-1 TRBD2 CASSGGLAGGNEQFF
TRBV11-3 NA CASRGASSPETQYF